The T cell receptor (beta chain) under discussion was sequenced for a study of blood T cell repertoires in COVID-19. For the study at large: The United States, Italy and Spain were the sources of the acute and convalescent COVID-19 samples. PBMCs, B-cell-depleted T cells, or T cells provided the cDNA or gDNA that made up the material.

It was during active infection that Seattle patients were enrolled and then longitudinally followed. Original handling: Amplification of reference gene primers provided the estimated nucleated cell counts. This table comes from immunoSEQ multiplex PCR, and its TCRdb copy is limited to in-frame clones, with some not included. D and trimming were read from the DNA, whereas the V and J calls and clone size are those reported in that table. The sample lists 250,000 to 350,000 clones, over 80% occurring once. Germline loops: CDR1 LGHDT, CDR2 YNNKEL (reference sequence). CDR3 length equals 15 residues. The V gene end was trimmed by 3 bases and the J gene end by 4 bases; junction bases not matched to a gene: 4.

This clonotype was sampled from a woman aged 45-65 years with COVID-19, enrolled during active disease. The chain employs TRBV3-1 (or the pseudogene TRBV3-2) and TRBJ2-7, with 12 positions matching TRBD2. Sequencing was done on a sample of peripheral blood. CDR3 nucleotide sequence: TGTGCCAGCAGCCAGACTAGCGGGAGTATGTACGAGCAGTACTTC. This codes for CASSQTSGSMYEQYF.